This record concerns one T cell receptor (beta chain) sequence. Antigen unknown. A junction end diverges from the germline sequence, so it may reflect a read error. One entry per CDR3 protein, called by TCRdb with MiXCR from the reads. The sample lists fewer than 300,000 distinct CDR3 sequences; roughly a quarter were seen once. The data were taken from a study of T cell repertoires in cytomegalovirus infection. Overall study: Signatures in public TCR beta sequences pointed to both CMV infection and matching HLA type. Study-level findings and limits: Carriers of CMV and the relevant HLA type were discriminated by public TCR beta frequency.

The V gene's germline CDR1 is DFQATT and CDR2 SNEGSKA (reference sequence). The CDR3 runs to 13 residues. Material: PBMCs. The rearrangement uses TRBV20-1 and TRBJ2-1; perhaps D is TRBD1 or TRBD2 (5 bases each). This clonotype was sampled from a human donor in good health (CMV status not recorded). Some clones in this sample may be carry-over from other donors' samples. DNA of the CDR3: TGCAGTGCTAGAGATGTGGGGGTCCCTCGGATCGAATTC. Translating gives CSARDVGVPRIEF.